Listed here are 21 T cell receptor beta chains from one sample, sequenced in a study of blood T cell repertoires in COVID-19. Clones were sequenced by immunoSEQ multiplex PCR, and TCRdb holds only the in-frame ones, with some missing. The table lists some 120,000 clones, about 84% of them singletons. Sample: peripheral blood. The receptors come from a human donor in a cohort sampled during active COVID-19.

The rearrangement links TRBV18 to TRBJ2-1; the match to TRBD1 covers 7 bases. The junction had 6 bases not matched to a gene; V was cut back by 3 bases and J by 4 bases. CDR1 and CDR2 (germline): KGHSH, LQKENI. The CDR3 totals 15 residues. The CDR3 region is CASSPGQTLYNEQFF. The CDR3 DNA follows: TGTGCCAGCTCACCGGGACAGACCCTTTACAATGAGCAGTTCTTC.

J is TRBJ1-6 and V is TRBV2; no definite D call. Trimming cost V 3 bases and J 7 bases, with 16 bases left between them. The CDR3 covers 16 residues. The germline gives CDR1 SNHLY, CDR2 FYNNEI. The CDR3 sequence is CASSDAIQRYNSPLHF. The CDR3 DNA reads TGTGCCAGCAGTGACGCGATCCAGCGCTACAATTCACCCCTCCACTTT.

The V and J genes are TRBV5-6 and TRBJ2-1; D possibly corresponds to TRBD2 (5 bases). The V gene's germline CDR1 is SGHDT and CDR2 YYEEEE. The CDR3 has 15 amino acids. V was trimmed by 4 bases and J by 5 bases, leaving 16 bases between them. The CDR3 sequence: CASSRGSSRHNEQFF. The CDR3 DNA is TGTGCCAGCAGCCGTGGGAGCTCCCGCCACAATGAGCAGTTCTTC.

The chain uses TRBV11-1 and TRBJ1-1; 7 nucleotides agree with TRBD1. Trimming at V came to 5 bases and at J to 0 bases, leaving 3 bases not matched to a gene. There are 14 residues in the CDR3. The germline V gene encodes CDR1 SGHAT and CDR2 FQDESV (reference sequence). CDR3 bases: TGTGCCAGCAGCCGTGACAGGGTGAACACTGAAGCTTTCTTT. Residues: CASSRDRVNTEAFF.

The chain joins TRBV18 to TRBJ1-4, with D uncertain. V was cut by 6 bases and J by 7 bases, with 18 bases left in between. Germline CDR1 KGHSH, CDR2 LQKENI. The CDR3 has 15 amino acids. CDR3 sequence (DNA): TGTGCCAGCTCGAAAACGACCGCCTCAGGTGAAAAACTGTTTTTT. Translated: CASSKTTASGEKLFF.

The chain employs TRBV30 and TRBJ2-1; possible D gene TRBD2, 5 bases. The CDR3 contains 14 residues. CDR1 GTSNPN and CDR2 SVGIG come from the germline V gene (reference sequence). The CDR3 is CAQRERNSYNEQFF. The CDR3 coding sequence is TGTGCTCAGAGAGAGCGGAACTCCTACAATGAGCAGTTCTTC.

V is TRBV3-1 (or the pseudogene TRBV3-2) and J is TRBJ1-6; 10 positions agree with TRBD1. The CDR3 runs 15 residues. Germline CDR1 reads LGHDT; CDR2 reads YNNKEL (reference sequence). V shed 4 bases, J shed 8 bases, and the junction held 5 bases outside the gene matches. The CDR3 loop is CASSPGTGDYSPLHF. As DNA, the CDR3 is TGTGCCAGCAGCCCCGGGACAGGGGATTATTCACCCCTCCACTTT.

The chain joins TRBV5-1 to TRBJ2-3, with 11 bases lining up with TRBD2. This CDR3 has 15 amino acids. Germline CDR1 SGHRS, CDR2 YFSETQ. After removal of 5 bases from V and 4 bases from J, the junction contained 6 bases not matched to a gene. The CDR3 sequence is CASRPPGLAADTQYF. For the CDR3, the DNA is TGCGCCAGCAGACCCCCGGGACTAGCGGCAGATACGCAGTATTTT.

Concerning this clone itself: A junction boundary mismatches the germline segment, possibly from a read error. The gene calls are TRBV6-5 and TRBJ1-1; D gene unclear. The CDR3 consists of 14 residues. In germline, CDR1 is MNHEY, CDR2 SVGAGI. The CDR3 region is CASRELGSFLNRPF. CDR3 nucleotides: TGTGCCAGTCGAGAACTAGGAAGCTTTCTGAATCGGCCTTTT.

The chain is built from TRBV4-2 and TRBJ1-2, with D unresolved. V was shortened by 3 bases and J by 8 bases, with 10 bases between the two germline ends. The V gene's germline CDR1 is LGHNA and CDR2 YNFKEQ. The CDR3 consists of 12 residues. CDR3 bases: TGTGCCAGCAGCCAGACGGGAGGGGGCTACACCTTC. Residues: CASSQTGGGYTF.

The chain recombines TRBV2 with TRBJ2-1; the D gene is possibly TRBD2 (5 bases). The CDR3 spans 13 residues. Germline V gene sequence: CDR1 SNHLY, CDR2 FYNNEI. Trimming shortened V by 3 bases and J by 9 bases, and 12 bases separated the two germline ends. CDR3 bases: TGTGCCAGCAGTGACGCCGGGATTTTTGAGCAGTTCTTC. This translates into CASSDAGIFEQFF. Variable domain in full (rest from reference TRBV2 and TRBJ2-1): EPEVTQTPSHQVTQMGQEVILRCVPISNHLYFYWYRQILGQKVEFLVSFYNNEISEKSEIFDDQFSVERPDGSNFTLKIRSTKLEDSAMYFCASSDAGIFEQFFGPGTRLTVL.

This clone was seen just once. For the CDR3, the DNA is TGCAGCGTTGACCCGACAGGCGGGAACACTGAAGCTTTCTTT. This encodes CSVDPTGGNTEAFF. V usage is TRBV29-1 and J usage is TRBJ1-1; D is possibly TRBD1 (6 bases). The V end was cut by 3 bases, the J end by 1 base, with 12 bases between. This CDR3 is built from 14 residues. The V gene's germline CDR1 is SQVTM and CDR2 ANQGSEA.

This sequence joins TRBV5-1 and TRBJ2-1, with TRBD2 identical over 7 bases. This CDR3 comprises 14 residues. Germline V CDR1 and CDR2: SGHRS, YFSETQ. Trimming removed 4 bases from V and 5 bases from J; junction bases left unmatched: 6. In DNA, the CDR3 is TGCGCCAGCAGCCCCGGGACTATTAACAATGAGCAGTTCTTC. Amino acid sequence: CASSPGTINNEQFF.

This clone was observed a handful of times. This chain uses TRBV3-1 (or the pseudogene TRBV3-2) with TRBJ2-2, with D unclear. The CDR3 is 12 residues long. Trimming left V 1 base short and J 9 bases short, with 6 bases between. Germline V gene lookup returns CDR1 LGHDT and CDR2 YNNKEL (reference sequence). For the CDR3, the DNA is TGTGCCAGCAGCCAAGCAGGTCGGGAGCTGTTTTTT. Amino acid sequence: CASSQAGRELFF.

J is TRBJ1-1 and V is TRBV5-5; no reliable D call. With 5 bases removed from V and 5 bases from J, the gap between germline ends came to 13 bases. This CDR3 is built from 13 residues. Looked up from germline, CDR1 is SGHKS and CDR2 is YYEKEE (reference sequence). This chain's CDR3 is CASRPPLSTEAFF. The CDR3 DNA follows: TGTGCCAGCAGGCCTCCCCTAAGTACTGAAGCTTTCTTT.

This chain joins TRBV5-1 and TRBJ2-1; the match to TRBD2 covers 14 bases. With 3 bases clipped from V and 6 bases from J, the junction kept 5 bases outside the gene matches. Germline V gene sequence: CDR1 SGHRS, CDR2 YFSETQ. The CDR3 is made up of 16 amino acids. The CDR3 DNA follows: TGCGCCAGCAGCTCTCCGGGACTAGCGGGAGCCAATGAGCAGTTCTTC. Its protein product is CASSSPGLAGANEQFF.

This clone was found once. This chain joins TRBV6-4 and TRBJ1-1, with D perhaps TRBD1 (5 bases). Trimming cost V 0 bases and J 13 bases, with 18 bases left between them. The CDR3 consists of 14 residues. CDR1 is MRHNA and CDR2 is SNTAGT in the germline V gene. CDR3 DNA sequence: TGTGCCAGCAGTGACTCGATGGGCGGGGGATGGGTTTTCTTT. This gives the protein CASSDSMGGGWVFF.

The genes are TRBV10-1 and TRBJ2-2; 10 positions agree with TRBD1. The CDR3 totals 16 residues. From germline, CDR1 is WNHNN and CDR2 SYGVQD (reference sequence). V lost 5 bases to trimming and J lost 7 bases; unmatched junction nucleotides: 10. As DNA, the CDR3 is TGCGCCAGCAGTCAGCCGGGACAGGGGCTTGGCGGGGAGCTGTTTTTT. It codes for CASSQPGQGLGGELFF.

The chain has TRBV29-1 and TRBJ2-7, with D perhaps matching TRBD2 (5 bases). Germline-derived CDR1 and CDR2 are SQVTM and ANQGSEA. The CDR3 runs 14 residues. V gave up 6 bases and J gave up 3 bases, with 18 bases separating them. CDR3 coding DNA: TGCAGCGTCTCTGGCCCCAAGAGCGGCTACGAGCAGTACTTC. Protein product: CSVSGPKSGYEQYF.

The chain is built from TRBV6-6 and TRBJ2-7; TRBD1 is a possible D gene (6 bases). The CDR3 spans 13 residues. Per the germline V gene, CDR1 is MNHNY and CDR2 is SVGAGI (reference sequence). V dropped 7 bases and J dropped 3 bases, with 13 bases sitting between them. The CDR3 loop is CASTPARGYEQYF. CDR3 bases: TGTGCCAGCACCCCCGCCAGGGGCTACGAGCAGTACTTC.

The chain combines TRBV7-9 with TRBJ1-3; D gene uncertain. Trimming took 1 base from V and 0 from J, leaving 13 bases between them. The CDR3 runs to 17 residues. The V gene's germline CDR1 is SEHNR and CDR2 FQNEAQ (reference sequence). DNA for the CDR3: TGTGCCAGCAGCTTAGGAGACATCGTACACTCTGGAAACACCATATATTTT. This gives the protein CASSLGDIVHSGNTIYF.